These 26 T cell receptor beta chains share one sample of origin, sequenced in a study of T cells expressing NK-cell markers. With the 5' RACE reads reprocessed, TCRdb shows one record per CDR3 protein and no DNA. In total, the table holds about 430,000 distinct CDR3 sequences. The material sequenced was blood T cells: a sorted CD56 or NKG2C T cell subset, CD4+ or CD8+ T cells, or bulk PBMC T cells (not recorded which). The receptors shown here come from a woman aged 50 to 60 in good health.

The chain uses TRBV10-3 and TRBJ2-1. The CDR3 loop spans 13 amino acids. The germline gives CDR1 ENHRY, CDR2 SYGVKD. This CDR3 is CAISEDFYNEQFF.

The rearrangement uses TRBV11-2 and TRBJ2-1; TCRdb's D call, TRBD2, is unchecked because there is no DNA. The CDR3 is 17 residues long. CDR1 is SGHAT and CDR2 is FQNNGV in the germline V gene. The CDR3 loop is CASSLRTSGSSYNEQFF.

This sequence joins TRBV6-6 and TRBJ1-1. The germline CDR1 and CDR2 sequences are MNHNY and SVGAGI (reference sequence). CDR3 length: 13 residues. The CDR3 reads CASSHTLRGEAFF.

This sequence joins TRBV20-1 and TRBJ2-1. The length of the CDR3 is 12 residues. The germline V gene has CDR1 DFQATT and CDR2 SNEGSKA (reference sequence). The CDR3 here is CSARRQINEQFF.

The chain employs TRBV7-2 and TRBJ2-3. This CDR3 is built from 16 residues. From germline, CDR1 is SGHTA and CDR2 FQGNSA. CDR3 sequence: CASSLDDIPSTDTQYF.

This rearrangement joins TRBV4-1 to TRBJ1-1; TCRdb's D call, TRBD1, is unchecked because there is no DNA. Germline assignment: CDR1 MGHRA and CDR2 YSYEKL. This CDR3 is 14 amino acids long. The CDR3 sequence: CASSHRQGGSEAFF.

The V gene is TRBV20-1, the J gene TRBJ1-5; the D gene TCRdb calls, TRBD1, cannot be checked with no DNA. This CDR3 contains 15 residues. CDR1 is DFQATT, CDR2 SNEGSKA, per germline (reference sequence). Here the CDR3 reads CSASGYGTGMQPQHF.

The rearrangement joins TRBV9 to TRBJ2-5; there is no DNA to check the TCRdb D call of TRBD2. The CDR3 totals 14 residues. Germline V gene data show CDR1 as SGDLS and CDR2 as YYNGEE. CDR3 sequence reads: CASSSQSAGETQYF.

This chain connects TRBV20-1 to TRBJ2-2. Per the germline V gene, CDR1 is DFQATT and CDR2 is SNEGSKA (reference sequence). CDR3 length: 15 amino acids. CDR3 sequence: CSARDLAVTTGELFF.

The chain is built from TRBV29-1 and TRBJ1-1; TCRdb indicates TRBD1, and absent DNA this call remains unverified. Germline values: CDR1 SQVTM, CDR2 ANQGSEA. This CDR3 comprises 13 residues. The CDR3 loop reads CSVAERGSTEAFF.

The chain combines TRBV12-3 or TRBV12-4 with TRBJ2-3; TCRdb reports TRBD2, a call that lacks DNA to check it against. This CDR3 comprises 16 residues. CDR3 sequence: CASSQGTSGPQGTQYF.

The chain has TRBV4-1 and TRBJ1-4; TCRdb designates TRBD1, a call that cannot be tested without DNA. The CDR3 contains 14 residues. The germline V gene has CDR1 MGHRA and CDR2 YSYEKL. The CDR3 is CASSQEGVVEKLFF.

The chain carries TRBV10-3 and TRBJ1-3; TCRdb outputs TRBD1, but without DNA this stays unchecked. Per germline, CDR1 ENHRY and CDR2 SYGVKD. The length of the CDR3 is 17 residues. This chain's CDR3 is CAINSAPLRSSGNTIYF.

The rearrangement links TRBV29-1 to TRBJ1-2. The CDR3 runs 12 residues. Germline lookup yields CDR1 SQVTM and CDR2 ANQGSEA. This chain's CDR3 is CSAEALPSGYTF. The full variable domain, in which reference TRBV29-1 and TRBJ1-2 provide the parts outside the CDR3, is SAVISQKPSRDICQRGTSLTIQCQVDSQVTMMFWYRQQPGQSLTLIATANQGSEATYESGFVIDKFPISRPNLTFSTLTVSNMSPEDSSIYLCSAEALPSGYTFGSGTRLTVV.

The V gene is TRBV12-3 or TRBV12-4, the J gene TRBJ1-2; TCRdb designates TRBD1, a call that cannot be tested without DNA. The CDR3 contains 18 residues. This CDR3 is CASSFIGPQTGVHYGYTF.

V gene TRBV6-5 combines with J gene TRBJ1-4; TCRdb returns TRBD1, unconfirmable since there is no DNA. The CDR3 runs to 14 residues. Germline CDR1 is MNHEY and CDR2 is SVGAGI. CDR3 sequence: CASSRTGSDEKLFF.

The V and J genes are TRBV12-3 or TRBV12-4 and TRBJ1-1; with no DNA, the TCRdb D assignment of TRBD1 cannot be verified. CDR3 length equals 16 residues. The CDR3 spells CASSPSPLGRGPEAFF.

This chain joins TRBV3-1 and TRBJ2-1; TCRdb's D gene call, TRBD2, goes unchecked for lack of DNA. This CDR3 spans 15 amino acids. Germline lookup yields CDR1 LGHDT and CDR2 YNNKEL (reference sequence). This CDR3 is CASSQDGLALNEQFF.

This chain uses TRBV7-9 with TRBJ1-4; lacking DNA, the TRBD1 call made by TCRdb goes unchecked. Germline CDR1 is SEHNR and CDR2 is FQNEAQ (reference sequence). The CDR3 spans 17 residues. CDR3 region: CASSQGQNYATNEKLFF.

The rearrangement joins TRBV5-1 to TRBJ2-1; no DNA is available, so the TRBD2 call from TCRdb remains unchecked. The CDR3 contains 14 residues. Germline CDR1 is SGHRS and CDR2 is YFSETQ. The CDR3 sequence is CASSFSGGGNEQFF.

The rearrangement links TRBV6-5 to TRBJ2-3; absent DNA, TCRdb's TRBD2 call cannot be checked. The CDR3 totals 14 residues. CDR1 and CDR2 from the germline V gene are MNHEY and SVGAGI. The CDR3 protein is CASSLRLAGDTQYF.

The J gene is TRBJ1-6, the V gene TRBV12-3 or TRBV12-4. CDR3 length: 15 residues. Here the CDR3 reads CASSLQTADNSPLHF.

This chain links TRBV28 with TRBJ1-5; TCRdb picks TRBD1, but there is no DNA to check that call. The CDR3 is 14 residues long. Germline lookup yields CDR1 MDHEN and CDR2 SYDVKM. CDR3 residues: CASSSYRSNQPQHF.

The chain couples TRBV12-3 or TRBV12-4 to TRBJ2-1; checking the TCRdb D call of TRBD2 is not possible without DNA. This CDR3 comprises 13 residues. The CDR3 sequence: CASVTSGSGEQFF.

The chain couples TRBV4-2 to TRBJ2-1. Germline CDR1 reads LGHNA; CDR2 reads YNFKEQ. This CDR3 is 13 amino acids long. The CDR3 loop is CASSQGYRNEQFF.

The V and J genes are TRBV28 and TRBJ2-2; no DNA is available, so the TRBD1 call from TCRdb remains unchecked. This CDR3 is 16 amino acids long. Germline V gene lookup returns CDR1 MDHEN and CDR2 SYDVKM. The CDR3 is CASRTRDRANTGELFF.